This T cell receptor beta chain originates from a study of cytomegalovirus exposure and HLA in healthy donors. Study at large: About four fifths of around 390 genotyped donors fell in the Caucasian-associated ancestry cluster.

Regarding the study as a whole: It was assumed in the presence/absence analyses that sequencing depth was roughly uniform across donors. 150 or so TCR beta chains were listed as cytomegalovirus-associated.

This clone was recorded only once. Its antigen remains unknown. This PCR relied on a set of 60 Vbeta primers and 13 Jbeta primers. Some clones are missing from TCRdb's copy, which holds only in-frame ones; the method was immunoSEQ multiplex PCR. This sample has approximately 140,000 clones, with 60% to 85% found just once. Input material: PBMCs. This clonotype originated in a middle-aged man in good health and CMV-seropositive.

The CDR3 DNA follows: TGTGCCAGCAGCTTAATTGGGACAGGGAGGTTCGGCACCGGGGAGCTGTTTTTT. This sequence encodes CASSLIGTGRFGTGELFF. This chain uses TRBV7-2 with TRBJ2-2, with 9 bases lining up with TRBD1. V shed 2 bases and J 4 bases; nucleotides not matched to a gene: 11. The CDR3 covers 18 residues. The germline V gene encodes CDR1 SGHTA and CDR2 FQGNSA.